This is a list of T cell receptor beta chains from one sample in a study of CD8+ T cells in alopecia areata. Produced via immunoSEQ multiplex PCR; TCRdb's table is partial and in-frame only. In the table there are 90,000 to 130,000 clones, approximately 54% of which are singletons. Sequences were derived from CD8+ T cells sorted from blood, sampled at week 24, from a patient treated with tofacitinib. These receptors were collected from a human donor with alopecia areata. CDR3s include the opening cysteine and the closing phenylalanine or tryptophan. A D gene is named only where the DNA matches it firmly. The size field is filled for only some rows; it gives once, few, many or a size class.

d_gene | j_gene | v_gene | abundance | CDR3nt | CDR3aa
- | TRBJ2-5 | TRBV27 | - | TGTGCCAGCAGTCAAACCGGACAGCAAGAGACCCAGTACTTC | CASSQTGQQETQYF
- | TRBJ1-1 | TRBV20-1 | - | TGCAGTGCTAGTCTGCTCCGTGAAGCTTTCTTT | CSASLLREAFF
- | TRBJ2-7 | TRBV14 | - | TGTGCCAGCAGCCAAGATTCGGGACCCGAGCAGTACTTC | CASSQDSGPEQYF
- | TRBJ2-2 | TRBV13 | - | TGTGCCAGCAGCTTCTGGGTCGAAGGGGACACCGGGGAGCTGTTTTTT | CASSFWVEGDTGELFF
- | TRBJ1-1 | TRBV4-3 | - | TGCGCCAGCAGCCAAGAACTGGGACCTGAAGCTTTCTTT | CASSQELGPEAFF
- | TRBJ2-4 | TRBV19 | few | TGTGCCAGTAGTATGGAATCGCTGAGAATTCAGTACTTC | CASSMESLRIQYF
- | TRBJ2-3 | TRBV6-1 | - | TGTGCCAGCAGTGAATTACAGGGAGGACCAGATACGCAGTATTTT | CASSELQGGPDTQYF
- | TRBJ1-1 | TRBV11-2 | many | TGTGCCAGCAGCCAGGGGTCAGAGGACACTGAAGCTTTCTTT | CASSQGSEDTEAFF
- | TRBJ2-7 | TRBV5-1 | few | TGCGCCAGCAGCTTGGCCGGGGATCAACGCTACGAGCAGTACTTC | CASSLAGDQRYEQYF
TRBD1 | TRBJ1-2 | TRBV7-9 | - | TGTGCCAGCAGCCCGGACAGGGGGTACTATGGCTACACCTTC | CASSPDRGYYGYTF
- | TRBJ2-1 | TRBV13 | - | TGTGCCAGCAGCTTAGTAGACAATGAGCAGTTCTTC | CASSLVDNEQFF
TRBD2 | TRBJ2-5 | TRBV9 | - | TGTGCCAGCAGCCACAATACTATAGCGGGGGGCCAGCAAGAGACCCAGTACTTC | CASSHNTIAGGQQETQYF
- | TRBJ2-7 | TRBV6-5 | - | TGTGCCAGCAGTCCTTGGGGGGACCATACCTACGAGCAGTACTTC | CASSPWGDHTYEQYF
TRBD1 | TRBJ2-7 | TRBV29-1 | - | TGCAGCGTAACCACCGGGACAGGGAGTTCCTTGTCCGTTTACGAGCAGTACTTC | CSVTTGTGSSLSVYEQYF
- | TRBJ2-5 | TRBV4-1 | - | TGCGCCAGCAGCCAACGGTCCCAAGAGACCCAGTACTTC | CASSQRSQETQYF
- | TRBJ1-1 | TRBV11-2 | - | TGTGCCAGCAGCTTAGGGATCCCTGAAGCTTTCTTT | CASSLGIPEAFF
- | TRBJ1-1 | TRBV7-6 | - | TGTGCCAGCAGTCCCGGGGCAATTAACACTGAAGCTTTCTTT | CASSPGAINTEAFF
- | TRBJ1-2 | TRBV30 | few | TGTGCCTGGACCGTGGACCCTGCCTATGGCTACACCTTC | CAWTVDPAYGYTF
- | TRBJ1-6 | TRBV10-3 | - | TGTGCCATCAAGGATTTGGGGAATTCACCCCTCCACTTT | CAIKDLGNSPLHF
- | TRBJ2-1 | TRBV7-6 | few | TGTGCCAGCAGCTTACTGGGGGGCTCCTACAATGAGCAGTTCTTC | CASSLLGGSYNEQFF
- | TRBJ2-7 | TRBV29-1 | few | TGCAGCGTGATAGGAGCTAACTACGAGCAGTACTTC | CSVIGANYEQYF
- | TRBJ1-2 | TRBV27 | - | TGTGCCAGCAGGAGGACCGACGGGCACTATGGCTACACCTTC | CASRRTDGHYGYTF
TRBD1 | TRBJ1-2 | TRBV29-1 | - | TGCAGCGTTGAATTCTTGGGACACGAGGGGGCGATTCCCGTATATGGCTACACCTTC | CSVEFLGHEGAIPVYGYTF
TRBD1 | TRBJ2-7 | TRBV2 | - | TGTGCCAGCAGCGTTATACCGGGACAGAGCGCCTACGAGCAGTACTTC | CASSVIPGQSAYEQYF
- | TRBJ1-3 | TRBV11-2 | - | TGTGCCAGCAGCCCTGGCGGGGCGAGTGGAAACACCATATATTTT | CASSPGGASGNTIYF
- | TRBJ1-5 | TRBV30 | - | TGTGCCTGGGACCAGGGCGATAGCAATCAGCCCCAGCATTTT | CAWDQGDSNQPQHF
TRBD2 | TRBJ2-3 | TRBV9 | - | TGTGCCAGCAGCGTAAGTTGGACTAGCGGGGGTAGGACAGATACGCAGTATTTT | CASSVSWTSGGRTDTQYF
- | TRBJ1-2 | TRBV13 | few | TGTGCCAGCGTGGGGGGTCCTACCCCTCCGCGTGGCTACACCTTC | CASVGGPTPPRGYTF
- | TRBJ2-1 | TRBV30 | - | TGTGCCTCCCACGCGGGCGGGAATGAGCAGTTCTTC | CASHAGGNEQFF
TRBD1 | TRBJ2-1 | TRBV6-5 | - | TGTGCCAGCAGTTTCCGGGACAGGGATAGTGAGCAGTTCTTC | CASSFRDRDSEQFF
- | TRBJ1-1 | TRBV29-1 | - | TGCAGCGTTGAAGGTTTACTGGAAAACACTGAAGCTTTCTTT | CSVEGLLENTEAFF
- | TRBJ2-4 | TRBV27 | - | TGTGCCAGCAGTTCGAACCTAGCCAAAAACATTCAGTACTTC | CASSSNLAKNIQYF
TRBD2 | TRBJ2-5 | TRBV13 | few | TGTGCCAGCAGCTTAGAAAGCGGGGGGGACCAAGAGACCCAGTACTTC | CASSLESGGDQETQYF
- | TRBJ2-1 | TRBV19 | - | TGTGCCAGTAGTGATCCCTGGGCAGGCTACAATGAGCAGTTCTTC | CASSDPWAGYNEQFF
- | TRBJ2-7 | TRBV13 | once | TGTGCCAGCAGCTCGAACTCCTACGAGCAGTACTTC | CASSSNSYEQYF
TRBD2 | TRBJ2-1 | TRBV2 | - | TGTGCCAGCAGTGAGGGTGCGGGACTAGCGGGGGCGATGTTCTACAATGAGCAGTTCTTC | CASSEGAGLAGAMFYNEQFF
- | TRBJ2-1 | TRBV7-2 | - | TGTGCCAGCAGCCACGACAGTAATGAGCAGTTCTTC | CASSHDSNEQFF
- | TRBJ2-2 | TRBV6-4 | - | TGTGCCAGCAGGGGGGCTGCCGGGGAGCTGTTTTTT | CASRGAAGELFF
- | TRBJ2-1 | TRBV7-2 | - | TGTGCCAGCAGCCCGACTTTGCGGGGCTACTCCTACAATGAGCAGTTCTTC | CASSPTLRGYSYNEQFF
- | TRBJ1-5 | TRBV5-6 | - | TGTGCCAGCAGCTTGGGGTTGTGGGACCCCTATAGCAATCAGCCCCAGCATTTT | CASSLGLWDPYSNQPQHF
TRBD1 | TRBJ2-1 | TRBV5-1 | once | TGCGCCAGCAGCCCCACAGGGGATTACAATGAGCAGTTCTTC | CASSPTGDYNEQFF
TRBD2 | TRBJ2-7 | TRBV27 | - | TGTGCCAGCAGTTTATCGCTAGCGGGGGCCTCCTACGAGCAGTACTTC | CASSLSLAGASYEQYF
- | TRBJ2-5 | TRBV6-1 | few | TGTGCCAGCAGTGAAGCCTCAGGGAGTTGGGAGACCCAGTACTTC | CASSEASGSWETQYF
TRBD1 | TRBJ2-7 | TRBV6-5 | once | TGTGCCAGCAGTACAGGGGACCCTGCCTCCTACGAGCAGTACTTC | CASSTGDPASYEQYF
TRBD1 | TRBJ1-1 | TRBV13 | - | TGTGCCAGCAGCTTAGGCGGACAGGGTGTCACTGAAGCTTTCTTT | CASSLGGQGVTEAFF
- | TRBJ2-3 | TRBV10-1 | - | TGCGCCAGCAGTGAGTCTCCCACCACAGATACGCAGTATTTT | CASSESPTTDTQYF
TRBD2 | TRBJ2-7 | TRBV5-1 | - | TGCGCCAGCAGCCCCGGACTAGCGGGGCTCTACGAGCAGTACTTC | CASSPGLAGLYEQYF
- | TRBJ2-2 | TRBV4-1 | few | TGCGCCAGAAAGCCAAGCATTCGGGGATCCGGGGAGCTGTTTTTT | CARKPSIRGSGELFF
- | TRBJ2-5 | TRBV29-1 | few | TGCAGCGTTGATCTCGGGACTCGCCAAGAGACCCAGTACTTC | CSVDLGTRQETQYF
- | TRBJ2-7 | TRBV2 | - | TGTGCCAGCACATCAGGGGTCTCCTACGAGCAGTACTTC | CASTSGVSYEQYF
- | TRBJ2-1 | TRBV7-2 | once | TGTGCCAGCAGCTTAGGTACTAGGGTTTACAATGAGCAGTTCTTC | CASSLGTRVYNEQFF
TRBD1 | TRBJ1-6 | TRBV14 | - | TGTGCCAGCAGCCAAGAAGGGACAGGGGCGTATTATTCACCCCTCCACTTT | CASSQEGTGAYYSPLHF